The present T cell receptor (beta chain) was sequenced within a study of metastatic and nonmetastatic thyroid tumors. Turning to the study itself: A comparison of repertoires was made across blood and tumor or nodule tissue from malignant and benign thyroid patients. General observations from the study: Benign nodules reportedly had significantly lower TCR beta diversity than malignant thyroid tumors in blood and tumor.

In germline, CDR1 is SNHLY, CDR2 FYNNEI. CDR3 size: 14 residues. In the original workflow: Using the CDR3 differences seen across clinicopathological groups, the authors built a distant-metastasis classifier for papillary thyroid cancer, which was meant to discriminate distant-metastatic patients. Using MiXCR, TCRdb reanalyzed the PCR reads. The V and J calls and clone size come from TCRdb's table, not from the authors' own analysis. The table includes about 85,000 clones, around 9.1% detected once. Thyroid surgery was preceded by no treatment in any patient. To note about this clone: Its matching antigen is unknown. This sequence may be a read error, since a much larger clone differs from it by one base.

The sample consisted of blood. The chain uses TRBV2 and TRBJ1-1; D is uncertain. The clonotype originates from a female donor with papillary thyroid cancer or a benign thyroid nodule (not recorded which). Some clones in this sample may be carry-over from other donors' samples. DNA of the CDR3: TGTGTCAGCCTTCGGTCGGGAGTGAACACTGAAGCTTTCTTT. Amino acids: CVSLRSGVNTEAFF.